This TCR beta chain stems from a study of OX40 agonist ivuxolimab in advanced cancers. The V segment lost 5 bases and the J segment 0 bases; nucleotides outside the gene matches: 8. This CDR3 is 17 amino acids long. Germline V lookup: CDR1 SGHTA, CDR2 FQGTGA. Note on this clone: Its antigen is currently unknown.

Some clones are missing from TCRdb's copy, which holds only in-frame ones; the method was immunoSEQ multiplex PCR. Here the sample spans under 65,000 clones, 90% to 95% being singletons. Whole-study results and caveats: Partial responders at 0.1-3.0 mg/kg had among the lowest clonal expansion.

This specimen consisted of CD4+ or CD8+ T cells sorted from blood, obtained in a trial of the OX40 agonist ivuxolimab. The chain carries TRBV7-3 and TRBJ2-2, with 8 bases identical to TRBD2. The TCR was taken from an adult with an advanced solid tumor such as melanoma, head and neck, liver or kidney cancer. CDR3 sequence: CASSLGLGLANTGELFF. The CDR3 DNA reads as TGTGCCAGCAGCCTGGGGCTGGGACTAGCGAACACCGGGGAGCTGTTTTTT.